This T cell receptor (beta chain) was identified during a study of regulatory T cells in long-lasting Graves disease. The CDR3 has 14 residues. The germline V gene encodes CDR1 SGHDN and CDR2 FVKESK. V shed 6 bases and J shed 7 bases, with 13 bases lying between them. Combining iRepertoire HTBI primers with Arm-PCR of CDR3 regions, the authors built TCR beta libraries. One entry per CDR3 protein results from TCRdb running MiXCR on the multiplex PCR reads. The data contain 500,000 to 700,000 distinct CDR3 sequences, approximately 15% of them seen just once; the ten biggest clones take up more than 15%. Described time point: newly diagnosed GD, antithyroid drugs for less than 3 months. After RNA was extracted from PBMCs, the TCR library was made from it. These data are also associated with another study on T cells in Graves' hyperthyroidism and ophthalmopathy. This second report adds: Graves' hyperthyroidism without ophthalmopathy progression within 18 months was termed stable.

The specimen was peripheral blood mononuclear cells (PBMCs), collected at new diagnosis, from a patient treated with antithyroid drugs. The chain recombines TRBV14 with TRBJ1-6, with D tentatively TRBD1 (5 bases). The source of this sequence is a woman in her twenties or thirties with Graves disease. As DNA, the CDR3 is TGTGCCAGCAGGAGGGGACTGGCCAATTCACCCCTCCACTTT. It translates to CASRRGLANSPLHF.